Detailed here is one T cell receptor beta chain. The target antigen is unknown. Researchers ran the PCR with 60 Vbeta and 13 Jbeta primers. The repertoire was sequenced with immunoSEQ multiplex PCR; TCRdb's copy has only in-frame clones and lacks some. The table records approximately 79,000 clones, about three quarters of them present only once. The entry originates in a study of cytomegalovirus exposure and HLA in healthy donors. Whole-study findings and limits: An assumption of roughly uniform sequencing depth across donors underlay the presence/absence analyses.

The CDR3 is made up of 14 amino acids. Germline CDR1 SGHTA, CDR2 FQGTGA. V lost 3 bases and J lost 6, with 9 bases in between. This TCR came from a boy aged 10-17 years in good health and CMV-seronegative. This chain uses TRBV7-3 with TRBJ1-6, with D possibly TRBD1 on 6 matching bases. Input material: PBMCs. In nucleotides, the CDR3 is TGTGCCAGCAGCTTGGGACATAGTAATTCACCCCTCCACTTT. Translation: CASSLGHSNSPLHF.